Listed here is a single T cell receptor (beta chain). Only in-frame clones appear in the TCRdb table, and some are missing; sequencing was by immunoSEQ multiplex PCR. The sample shows around 170,000 clones, 88% of them seen only once. This entry is derived from a study of control samples from healthy donors and cancer patients. Trimming took off 3 bases at V and 9 bases at J, with 14 bases between the two ends. This CDR3 comprises 13 residues. Germline loops: CDR1 KGHSH, CDR2 LQKENI. This TCR came from a woman between 25 and 40 years old in good health. The chain uses TRBV18 and TRBJ1-2, with D unresolved. The specimen was blood. CDR3 DNA sequence: TGTGCCAGCTCACCGAGCGACACAAGGAGCTACACCTTC. This translates into CASSPSDTRSYTF.